This T cell receptor (beta chain) came from a study of blood T cell repertoires in COVID-19. Germline CDR1 reads SGHAT; CDR2 reads FQNNGV. Losses at the gene ends were 5 bases for V and 8 bases for J; bases not matched to a gene: 8. CDR3 length equals 14 residues. Original methodology: Reference gene primers were amplified, and this amplification served to estimate nucleated cell counts. Generated by immunoSEQ multiplex PCR, the TCRdb table keeps only in-frame clones and is missing some. V, J and clone size are taken as reported in that table, and D and trimming were inferred from the DNA itself. The profile covers about 150,000 clones, with around nine tenths appearing a single time and 8.5% to 9% taken by the ten largest.

The receptor's source is a woman in her forties or fifties with active or convalescent COVID-19. Sequencing was performed on peripheral blood. The V and J genes are TRBV11-2 and TRBJ1-2, with 10 positions matching TRBD1. The CDR3 bases are TGTGCCAGCAGCCGGGGACAGGGGACGGTCGGCTACACCTTC. Encoded protein: CASSRGQGTVGYTF.